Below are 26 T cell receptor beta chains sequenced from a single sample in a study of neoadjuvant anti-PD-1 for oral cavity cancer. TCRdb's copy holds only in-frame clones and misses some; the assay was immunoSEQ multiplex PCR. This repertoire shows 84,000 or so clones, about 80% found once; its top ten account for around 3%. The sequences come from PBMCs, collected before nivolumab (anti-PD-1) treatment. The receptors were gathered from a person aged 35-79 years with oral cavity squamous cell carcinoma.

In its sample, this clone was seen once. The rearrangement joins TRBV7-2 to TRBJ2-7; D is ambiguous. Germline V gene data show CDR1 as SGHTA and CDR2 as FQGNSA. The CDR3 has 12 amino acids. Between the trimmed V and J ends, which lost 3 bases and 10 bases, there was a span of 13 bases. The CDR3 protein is CASSFLQQPQYF. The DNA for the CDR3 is TGTGCCAGCAGCTTCCTCCAGCAGCCCCAGTACTTC.

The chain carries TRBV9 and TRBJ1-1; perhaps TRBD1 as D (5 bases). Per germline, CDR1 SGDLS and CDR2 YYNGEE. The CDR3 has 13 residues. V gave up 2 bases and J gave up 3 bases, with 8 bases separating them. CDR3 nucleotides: TGTGCCAGCAGCGTTCAGGGCTACACTGAAGCTTTCTTT. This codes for CASSVQGYTEAFF. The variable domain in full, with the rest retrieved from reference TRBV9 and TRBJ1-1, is DSGVTQTPKHLITATGQRVTLRCSPRSGDLSVYWYQQSLDQGLQFLIQYYNGEERAKGNILERFSAQQFPDLHSELNLSSLELGDSALYFCASSVQGYTEAFFGQGTRLTVV.

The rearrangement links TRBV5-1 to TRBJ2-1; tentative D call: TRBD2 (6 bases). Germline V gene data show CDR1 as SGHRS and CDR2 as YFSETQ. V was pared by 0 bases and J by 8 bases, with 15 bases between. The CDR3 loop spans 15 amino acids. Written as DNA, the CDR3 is TGCGCCAGCAGCTTGGGGACTACCCAGTGGGATGAGCAGTTCTTC. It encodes CASSLGTTQWDEQFF.

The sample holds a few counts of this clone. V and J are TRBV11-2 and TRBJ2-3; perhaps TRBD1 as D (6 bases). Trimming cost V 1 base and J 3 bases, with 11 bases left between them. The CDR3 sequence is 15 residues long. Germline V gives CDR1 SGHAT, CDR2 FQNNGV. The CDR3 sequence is CASSLGGPSTDTQYF. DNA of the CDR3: TGTGCCAGCAGCTTAGGGGGGCCGTCAACAGATACGCAGTATTTT. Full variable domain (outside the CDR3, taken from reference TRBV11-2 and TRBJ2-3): EAGVAQSPRYKIIEKRQSVAFWCNPISGHATLYWYQQILGQGPKLLIQFQNNGVVDDSQLPKDRFSAERLKGVDSTLKIQPAKLEDSAVYLCASSLGGPSTDTQYFGPGTRLTVL.

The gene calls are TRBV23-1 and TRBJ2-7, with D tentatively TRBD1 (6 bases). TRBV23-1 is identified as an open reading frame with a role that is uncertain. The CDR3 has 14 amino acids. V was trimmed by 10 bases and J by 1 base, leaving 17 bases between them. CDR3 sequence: CAIPTGTPSYEQYF. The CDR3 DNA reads TGCGCCATCCCGACAGGAACACCTTCCTACGAGCAGTACTTC.

The CDR3 DNA follows: TGTGCCAGCAGTGAACGAGGGAGGGACGATGAAAAACTGTTTTTT. Amino acids: CASSERGRDDEKLFF. The rearrangement links TRBV6-1 to TRBJ1-4; maybe TRBD1 (5 bases). This CDR3 contains 15 residues. Per the germline V gene, CDR1 is MNHNS and CDR2 is SASEGT. Trimming pared 2 bases from V and 6 bases from J, leaving 13 bases between.

The CDR3 DNA reads TGTGCCAGCTCCCTCCTCGTCCATGGCTACACCTTC. Protein sequence: CASSLLVHGYTF. The rearrangement links TRBV6-4 to TRBJ1-2; D uncertain. Trimming cost V 8 bases and J 6 bases, with 13 bases left between them. This CDR3 comprises 12 residues. Germline loops: CDR1 MRHNA, CDR2 SNTAGT.

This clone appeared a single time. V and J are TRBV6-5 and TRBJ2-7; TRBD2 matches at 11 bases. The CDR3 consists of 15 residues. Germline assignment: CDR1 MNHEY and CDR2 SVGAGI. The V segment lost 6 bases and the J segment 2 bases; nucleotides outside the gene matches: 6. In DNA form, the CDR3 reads TGTGCCAGCAGCCCCGGGACTAGCGGAACCTACGAGCAGTACTTC. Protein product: CASSPGTSGTYEQYF.

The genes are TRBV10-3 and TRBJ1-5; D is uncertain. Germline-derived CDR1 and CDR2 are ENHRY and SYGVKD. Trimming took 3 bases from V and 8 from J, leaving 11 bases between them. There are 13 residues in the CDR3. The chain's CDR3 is CAISEGQKEPQHF. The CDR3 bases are TGTGCCATCAGTGAAGGGCAGAAGGAGCCCCAGCATTTT.

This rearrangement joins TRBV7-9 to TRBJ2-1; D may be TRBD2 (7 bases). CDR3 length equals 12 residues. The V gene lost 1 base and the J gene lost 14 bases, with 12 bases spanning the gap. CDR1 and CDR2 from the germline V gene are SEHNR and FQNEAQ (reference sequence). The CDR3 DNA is TGTGCCAGCAGCTTAGAGGGGGGGATAAAGTTCTTC. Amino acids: CASSLEGGIKFF.

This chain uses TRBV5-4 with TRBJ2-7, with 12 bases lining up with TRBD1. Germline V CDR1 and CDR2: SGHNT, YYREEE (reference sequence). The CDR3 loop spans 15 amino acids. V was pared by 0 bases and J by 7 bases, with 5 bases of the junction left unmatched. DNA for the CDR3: TGTGCCAGCAGCTTGGGGGGACAGGGGGCTTTTGAGCAGTACTTC. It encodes CASSLGGQGAFEQYF.

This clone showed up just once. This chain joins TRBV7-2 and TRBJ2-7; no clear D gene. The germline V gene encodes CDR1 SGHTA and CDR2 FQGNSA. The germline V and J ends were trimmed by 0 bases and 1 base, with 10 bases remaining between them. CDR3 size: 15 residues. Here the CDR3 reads CASSLAVGPSYEQYF. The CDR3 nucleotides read TGTGCCAGCAGCTTAGCGGTGGGCCCTTCCTACGAGCAGTACTTC.

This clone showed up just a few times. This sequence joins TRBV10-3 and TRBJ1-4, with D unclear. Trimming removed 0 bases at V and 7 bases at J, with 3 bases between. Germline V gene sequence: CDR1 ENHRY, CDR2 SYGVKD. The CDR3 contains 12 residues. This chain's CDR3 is CAISESSEKLFF. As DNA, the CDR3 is TGTGCCATCAGTGAGTCGAGTGAAAAACTGTTTTTT.

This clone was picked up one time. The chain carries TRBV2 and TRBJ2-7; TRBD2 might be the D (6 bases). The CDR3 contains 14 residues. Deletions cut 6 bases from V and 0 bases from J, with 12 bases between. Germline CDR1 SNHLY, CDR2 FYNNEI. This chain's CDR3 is CASSNSGSSYEQYF. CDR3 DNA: TGTGCCAGCAGCAACTCCGGGAGCTCCTACGAGCAGTACTTC.

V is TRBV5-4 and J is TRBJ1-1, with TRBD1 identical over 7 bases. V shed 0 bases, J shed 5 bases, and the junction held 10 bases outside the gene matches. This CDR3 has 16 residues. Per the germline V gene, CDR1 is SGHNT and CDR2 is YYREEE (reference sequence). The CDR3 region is CASSLAYQQGRTEAFF. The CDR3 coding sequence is TGTGCCAGCAGCTTGGCGTATCAACAGGGGAGGACTGAAGCTTTCTTT.

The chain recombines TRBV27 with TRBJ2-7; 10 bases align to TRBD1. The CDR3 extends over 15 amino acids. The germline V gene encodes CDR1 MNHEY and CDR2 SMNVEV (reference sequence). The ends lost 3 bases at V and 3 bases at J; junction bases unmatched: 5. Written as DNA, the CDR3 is TGTGCCAGCAGTTTGGGACAGGGGTCCTACTACGAGCAGTACTTC. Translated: CASSLGQGSYYEQYF.

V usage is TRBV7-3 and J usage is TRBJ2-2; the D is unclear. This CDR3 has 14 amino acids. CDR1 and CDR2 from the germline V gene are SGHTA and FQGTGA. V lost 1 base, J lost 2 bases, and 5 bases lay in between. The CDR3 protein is CASSLMGNTGELFF. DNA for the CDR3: TGTGCCAGCAGCTTAATGGGCAACACCGGGGAGCTGTTTTTT.

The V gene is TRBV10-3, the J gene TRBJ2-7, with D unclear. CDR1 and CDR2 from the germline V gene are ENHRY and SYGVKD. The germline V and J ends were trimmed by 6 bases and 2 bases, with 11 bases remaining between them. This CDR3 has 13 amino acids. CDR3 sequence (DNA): TGTGCCATCAGCCCTGAGAAGACCTACGAGCAGTACTTC. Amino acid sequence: CAISPEKTYEQYF.

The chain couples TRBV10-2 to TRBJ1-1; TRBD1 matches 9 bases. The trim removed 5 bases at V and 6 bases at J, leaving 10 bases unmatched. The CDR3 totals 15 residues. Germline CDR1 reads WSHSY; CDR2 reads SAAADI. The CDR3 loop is CASSPPTGGSAEAFF. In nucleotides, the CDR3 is TGCGCCAGCAGTCCCCCAACAGGGGGCTCCGCTGAAGCTTTCTTT.

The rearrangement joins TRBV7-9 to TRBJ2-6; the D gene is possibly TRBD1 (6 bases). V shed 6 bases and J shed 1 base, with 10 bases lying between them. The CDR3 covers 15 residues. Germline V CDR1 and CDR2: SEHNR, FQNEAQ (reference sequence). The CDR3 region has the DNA TGTGCCAGCAGAGCCACAGGGTCTGGGGCCAACGTCCTGACTTTC. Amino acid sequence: CASRATGSGANVLTF. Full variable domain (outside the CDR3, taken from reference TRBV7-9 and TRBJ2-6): DTGVSQNPRHKITKRGQNVTFRCDPISEHNRLYWYRQTLGQGPEFLTYFQNEAQLEKSRLLSDRFSAERPKGSFSTLEIQRTEQGDSAMYLCASRATGSGANVLTFGAGSRLTVL.

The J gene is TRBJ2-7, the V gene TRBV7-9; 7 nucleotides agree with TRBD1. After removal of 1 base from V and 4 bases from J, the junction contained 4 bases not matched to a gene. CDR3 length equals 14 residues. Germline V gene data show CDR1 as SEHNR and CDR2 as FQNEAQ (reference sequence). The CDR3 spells CASSLDGTVYEQYF. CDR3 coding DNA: TGTGCCAGCAGCTTAGACGGGACAGTGTACGAGCAGTACTTC.

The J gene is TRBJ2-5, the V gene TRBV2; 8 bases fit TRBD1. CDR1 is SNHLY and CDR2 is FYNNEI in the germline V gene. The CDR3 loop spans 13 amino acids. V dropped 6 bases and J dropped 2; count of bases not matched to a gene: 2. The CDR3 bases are TGTGCCAGCAGCCGGGACAGGCAAGAGACCCAGTACTTC. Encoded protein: CASSRDRQETQYF.

For the CDR3, the DNA is TGTGCCAGCAGTTACGTACGACCCGGCACCGGGGAGCTGTTTTTT. Protein sequence: CASSYVRPGTGELFF. The chain carries TRBV6-6 and TRBJ2-2; D remains unclear. The CDR3 consists of 15 residues. Trimming removed 2 bases at V and 4 bases at J, with 11 bases between. The germline V gene has CDR1 MNHNY and CDR2 SVGAGI (reference sequence).

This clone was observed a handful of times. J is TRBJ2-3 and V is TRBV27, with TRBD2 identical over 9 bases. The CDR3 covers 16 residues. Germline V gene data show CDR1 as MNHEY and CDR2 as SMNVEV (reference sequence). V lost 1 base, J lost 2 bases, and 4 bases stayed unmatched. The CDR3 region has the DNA TGTGCCAGCAGTTTATTGTCTAGCGGGGTCACAGATACGCAGTATTTT. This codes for CASSLLSSGVTDTQYF.

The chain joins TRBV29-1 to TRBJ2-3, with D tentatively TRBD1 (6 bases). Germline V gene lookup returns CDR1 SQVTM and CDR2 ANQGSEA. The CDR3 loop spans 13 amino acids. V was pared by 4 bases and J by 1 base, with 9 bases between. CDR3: CSVAGGGTDTQYF. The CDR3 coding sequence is TGCAGCGTTGCTGGGGGCGGCACAGATACGCAGTATTTT.

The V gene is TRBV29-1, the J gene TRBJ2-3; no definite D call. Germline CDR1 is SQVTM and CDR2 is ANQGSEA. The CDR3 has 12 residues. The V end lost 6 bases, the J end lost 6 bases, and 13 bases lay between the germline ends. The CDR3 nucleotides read TGCAGCGTCGACCTAAGTGCGGATACGCAGTATTTT. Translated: CSVDLSADTQYF.